This T cell receptor beta chain comes out of a study of T-cell reconstitution after alpha-beta-depleted transplantation in children. Unique molecular identifiers were built into the TCRbeta library. TCRdb called the PCR reads again in MiXCR, with one record for every CDR3 protein. The table has roughly 200,000 distinct CDR3 sequences, 11% seen once. To note about this clonotype: The junction does not match germline at one end; this may be a read error.

The clonotype comes from a child less than two years old with acute myeloid leukemia, due to receive a stem cell transplant. Here the sequenced sample was PBMCs, taken before TCRalphabeta/CD19-depleted stem cell transplant.

The CDR3 sequence is CASSLVRDTDTGELFF. Written as DNA, the CDR3 is TGCGCCAGCAGCCTAGTCCGGGACACAGACACCGGGGAGCTTTTTTTT. The chain combines TRBV4-1 with TRBJ2-2, with D tentatively TRBD1 (6 bases). Looked up from germline, CDR1 is MGHRA and CDR2 is YSYEKL. This CDR3 contains 16 residues.